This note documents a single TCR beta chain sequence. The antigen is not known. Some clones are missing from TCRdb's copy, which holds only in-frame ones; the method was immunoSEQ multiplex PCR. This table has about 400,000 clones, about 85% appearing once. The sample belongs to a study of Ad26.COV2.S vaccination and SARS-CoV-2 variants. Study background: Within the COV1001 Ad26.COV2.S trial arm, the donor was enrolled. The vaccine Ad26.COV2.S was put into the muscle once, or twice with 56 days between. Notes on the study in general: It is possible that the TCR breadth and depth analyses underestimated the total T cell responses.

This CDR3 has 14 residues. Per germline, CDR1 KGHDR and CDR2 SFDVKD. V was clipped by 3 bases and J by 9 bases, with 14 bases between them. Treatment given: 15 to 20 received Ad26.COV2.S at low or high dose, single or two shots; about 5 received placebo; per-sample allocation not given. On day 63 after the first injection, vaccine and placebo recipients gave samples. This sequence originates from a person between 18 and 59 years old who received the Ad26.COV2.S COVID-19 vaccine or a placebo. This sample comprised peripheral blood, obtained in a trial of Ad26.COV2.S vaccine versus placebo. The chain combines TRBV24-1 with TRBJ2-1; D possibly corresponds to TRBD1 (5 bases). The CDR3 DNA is TGTGCCACCAGTGATACCTCCAAGGGGCCTGAGCAGTTCTTC. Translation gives CATSDTSKGPEQFF.